This T cell receptor beta chain was sequenced during a study of blood T cells in healthy people across ages. Germline-derived CDR1 and CDR2 are SGHRS and YFSETQ. Trimming cost V 4 bases and J 2 bases; bases outside gene matches: 5. The CDR3 consists of 15 residues. Next came a second PCR, run for about 6 to 12 cycles, which used a sample-barcoded 5' primer along with a J-beta primer mix. MiXCR was run by TCRdb on the 5' RACE reads, yielding one entry per CDR3 protein. The sample lists 1.5 million or so distinct CDR3 sequences, approximately 38% occurring once. In this sample, this clonotype turned up a few times.

The V call is TRBV5-1, the J call TRBJ2-1; 8 positions match TRBD2. The material sequenced was blood. The sequence was collected from a woman between 18 and 30 years old in good health. CDR3 amino acids: CASSTREGPYNEQFF. The CDR3 region has the DNA TGCGCCAGCAGCACCCGGGAGGGGCCCTACAATGAGCAGTTCTTC.